The 23 T cell receptor beta chains below were found in one sample sequenced in a study of regulatory T cells in long-lasting Graves disease. Time point indicated: persistent/refractory GD, antithyroid drugs over 5 years with positive TRAb. From RNA extracted from PBMCs, the TCR library was made. TCR beta libraries were built with iRepertoire HTBI primers and Arm-PCR of CDR3 regions. Each CDR3 protein gets one entry after TCRdb re-called the multiplex PCR reads with MiXCR. The sample yields about 470,000 distinct CDR3 sequences, less than 25% seen once. The specimen was peripheral blood mononuclear cells (PBMCs), collected when the disease was refractory, from a patient treated with antithyroid drugs. The source is a female donor with Graves disease.

This clonotype was detected only a few times. The rearrangement uses TRBV27 and TRBJ1-6, with a possible D match to TRBD1 (5 bases). CDR3 length equals 15 residues. The V and J ends lost 2 bases and 8 bases respectively, with 13 bases between them. Germline V gives CDR1 MNHEY, CDR2 SMNVEV (reference sequence). This CDR3 reads CASSLQGWPHSPLHF. CDR3 in DNA: TGTGCCAGCAGTTTACAGGGTTGGCCCCATTCACCCCTCCACTTT.

This clonotype was counted at least ten times. The rearrangement joins TRBV5-1 to TRBJ2-7, with 11 bases matching TRBD1. In germline, CDR1 is SGHRS, CDR2 YFSETQ. With 4 bases clipped from V and 2 bases from J, the junction kept 5 bases outside the gene matches. The CDR3 totals 15 residues. CDR3 sequence reads: CASSRPGQGAYEQYF. The CDR3 DNA follows: TGCGCCAGCAGCCGGCCGGGACAGGGGGCCTACGAGCAGTACTTC.

Comment on this clonotype: Being one base from a much bigger clone, this may be a read error. CDR3 in amino acids: CAGSPSGTGGINGYTF. The CDR3 DNA is TGTGCCGGCAGCCCGTCCGGGACAGGGGGTATTAATGGCTACACCTTC. The V and J genes are TRBV3-1 and TRBJ1-2, with 11 bases aligning to TRBD1. The CDR3 has 16 residues. Germline loops: CDR1 LGHDT, CDR2 YNNKEL (reference sequence).

This clonotype occurred a few times. CDR3 in amino acids: CATRDGGQETQYF. The CDR3 coding sequence is TGTGCCACCAGGGACGGGGGGCAAGAGACCCAGTACTTC. The chain employs TRBV24-1 and TRBJ2-5; TRBD2 aligns across 7 bases. CDR1 KGHDR and CDR2 SFDVKD come from the germline V gene. The CDR3 is 13 residues long. Trimming at V came to 7 bases and at J to 2 bases, leaving 3 bases not matched to a gene.

The chain joins TRBV10-3 to TRBJ2-1; 12 bases align to TRBD2. CDR1 is ENHRY and CDR2 is SYGVKD in the germline V gene. The CDR3 loop spans 16 amino acids. Trimming removed 6 bases from V and 5 bases from J; junction bases left unmatched: 8. CDR3 bases: TGTGCCATCAGCAAACTAGCGGGAGGCCGCCACAATGAGCAGTTCTTC. Its protein product is CAISKLAGGRHNEQFF.

V gene TRBV13 combines with J gene TRBJ1-3, with D possibly being TRBD1 (5 bases). There are 15 residues in the CDR3. Germline lookup yields CDR1 PRHDT and CDR2 FYEKMQ (reference sequence). The V and J ends lost 4 bases and 0 bases respectively, with 10 bases between them. The CDR3 DNA sequence: TGTGCCAGCAGCTCCAGGGTCGACTCTGGAAACACCATATATTTT. Protein sequence: CASSSRVDSGNTIYF.

This clonotype was counted between two and nine times. The rearrangement links TRBV4-1 to TRBJ2-7; D possibly corresponds to TRBD1 (5 bases). Germline loops: CDR1 MGHRA, CDR2 YSYEKL. V lost 0 bases, J lost 3 bases, and 12 bases lay in between. CDR3 length: 15 amino acids. The CDR3 region has the DNA TGCGCCAGCAGCCAAGAGGAATCGCAGGGCTACGAGCAGTACTTC. It translates to CASSQEESQGYEQYF.

As regards this clonotype: At one end, the junction sequence differs from germline, possibly due to a read error. The rearrangement joins TRBV11-2 to TRBJ2-7; 8 bases map to TRBD1. Germline CDR1 reads SGHAT; CDR2 reads FQNNGV. There are 17 residues in the CDR3. The CDR3 DNA reads TGTGCCAGCAGCTCGACCCGGACAGGGCTAAGCTCCTACGGGCAGTACTTC. This encodes CASSSTRTGLSSYGQYF.

V and J are TRBV7-9 and TRBJ2-7, with D maybe TRBD1 (6 bases). Germline V gives CDR1 SEHNR, CDR2 FQNEAQ (reference sequence). CDR3 length equals 16 residues. V lost 4 bases and J 0 bases, leaving 16 bases between the germline ends. CDR3: CASSSEGDPTSYEQYF. CDR3 nucleotide sequence: TGTGCCAGCAGCTCAGAGGGGGACCCTACCTCCTACGAGCAGTACTTC.

This clonotype was counted ten times or more. The chain employs TRBV6-1 and TRBJ2-5; no firm D call. Germline CDR1 MNHNS, CDR2 SASEGT. Trimming took off 8 bases at V and 8 bases at J, with 21 bases between the two ends. CDR3 size: 14 residues. The CDR3 loop is CASALDTAKVTQYF. DNA for the CDR3: TGTGCCAGCGCTCTCGACACTGCCAAGGTTACCCAGTACTTC.

This clonotype was counted a few times. This chain links TRBV19 with TRBJ1-1; TRBD1 aligns across 7 bases. The V and J ends lost 3 bases and 1 base, in that order; junction bases with no gene match: 8. Germline loops: CDR1 LNHDA, CDR2 SQIVND (reference sequence). CDR3 size: 16 residues. The CDR3 spells CASSMGRGTENTEAFF. In nucleotides, the CDR3 is TGTGCCAGTAGTATGGGGAGAGGGACAGAGAACACTGAAGCTTTCTTT.

DNA of the CDR3: TGCAGTGCTAGAGACCTCAAAACGCTAGTAGGTGGCTACACCTTC. Translated, it gives CSARDLKTLVGGYTF. The gene calls are TRBV20-1 and TRBJ1-2; D call uncertain. Trimming pared 0 bases from V and 7 bases from J, leaving 18 bases between. The CDR3 runs to 15 residues. Germline loops: CDR1 DFQATT, CDR2 SNEGSKA (reference sequence).

As concerns this clonotype: A far larger clone is only one base removed, so a read error is likely. The rearrangement joins TRBV7-2 to TRBJ2-7; no clear D. Germline V gene sequence: CDR1 SGHTA, CDR2 FQGNSA. The CDR3 loop spans 12 amino acids. The ends were cut back, 5 bases at V and 5 bases at J, with 10 bases in the middle. For the CDR3, the DNA is TGTGCCAGCAGCCCTATGGGGAACGAGCAGTACTTC. Its translation: CASSPMGNEQYF.

This clonotype showed up many times. The rearrangement joins TRBV2 to TRBJ1-5; 8 nucleotides match TRBD1. The CDR3 sequence is 16 residues long. The J segment lost 2 bases and the V segment lost 6 bases, leaving 9 bases of the junction unmatched. Germline-derived CDR1 and CDR2 are SNHLY and FYNNEI. In nucleotides, the CDR3 is TGTGCCAGCAGGCTAGCAGGGGGCTATGGCAATCAGCCCCAGCATTTT. Residues: CASRLAGGYGNQPQHF.

The sample holds a few counts of this clonotype. This sequence joins TRBV19 and TRBJ1-2; D perhaps matches TRBD1 (6 bases). Germline V gene lookup returns CDR1 LNHDA and CDR2 SQIVND (reference sequence). The V end lost 3 bases, the J end lost 3 bases, and 8 bases lay between the germline ends. The CDR3 spans 13 residues. CDR3 nucleotides: TGTGCCAGTAGTATGACAGGAGACTATGGCTACACCTTC. The encoded protein is CASSMTGDYGYTF. The full variable domain, with the rest looked up from reference TRBV19 and TRBJ1-2, is DGGITQSPKYLFRKEGQNVTLSCEQNLNHDAMYWYRQDPGQGLRLIYYSQIVNDFQKGDIAEGYSVSREKKESFPLTVTSAQKNPTAFYLCASSMTGDYGYTFGSGTRLTVV.

This clonotype came up a few times. CDR3 residues: CASSLQATSYEQYF. CDR3 sequence (DNA): TGTGCCAGCAGCTTACAGGCAACCTCCTACGAGCAGTACTTC. The chain combines TRBV7-2 with TRBJ2-7, with D uncertain. The CDR3 runs 14 residues. Germline loops: CDR1 SGHTA, CDR2 FQGNSA. The ends were cut back, 2 bases at V and 0 bases at J, with 8 bases in the middle.

This clonotype was recorded at least ten times. The chain joins TRBV28 to TRBJ2-5; 10 positions agree with TRBD2. Trimming at V came to 4 bases and at J to 5 bases, leaving 4 bases not matched to a gene. CDR3 length: 14 residues. Germline CDR1 is MDHEN and CDR2 is SYDVKM. The CDR3 DNA follows: TGTGCCAGCAGTTCTAGCGGGAGTATGGAGACCCAGTACTTC. This encodes CASSSSGSMETQYF.

The sample holds many counts of this clonotype. The chain is built from TRBV6-2 or TRBV6-3 and TRBJ1-2, with 9 positions matching TRBD1. Germline lookup yields CDR1 MNHEY and CDR2 SVGEGT. The CDR3 sequence is 14 residues long. After removal of 2 bases from V and 6 bases from J, the junction contained 4 bases not matched to a gene. This CDR3 reads CASSYLGTGNGYTF. DNA for the CDR3: TGTGCCAGCAGTTACCTCGGGACAGGGAATGGCTACACCTTC.

This clonotype showed up many times. The chain uses TRBV2 and TRBJ2-7; 11 nucleotides line up with TRBD1. CDR3 length: 15 amino acids. CDR1 is SNHLY, CDR2 FYNNEI, per germline. V lost 3 bases, J lost 3 bases, and 4 bases stayed unmatched. The CDR3 here is CASSDGQGAFYEQYF. The DNA for the CDR3 is TGTGCCAGCAGTGACGGACAGGGGGCGTTCTACGAGCAGTACTTC.

The chain couples TRBV5-4 to TRBJ1-1; TRBD1 matches 9 bases. Germline V lookup: CDR1 SGHNT, CDR2 YYREEE (reference sequence). With V trimmed by 4 bases and J by 1 base, 5 bases remained unmatched. This CDR3 region has 15 residues. Written as DNA, the CDR3 is TGTGCCAGCAGCAGGGACAGGGCCCGGAACACTGAAGCTTTCTTT. Translation gives CASSRDRARNTEAFF.

There are many counts of this clonotype. This chain connects TRBV27 to TRBJ1-2; the D gene is possibly TRBD1 (5 bases). CDR1 and CDR2 (germline): MNHEY, SMNVEV (reference sequence). The CDR3 is 13 amino acids. With 6 bases removed from V and 2 bases from J, the gap between germline ends came to 10 bases. In DNA, the CDR3 is TGTGCCAGCAGCTTAGGGGAGAACTATGGCTACACCTTC. Translation gives CASSLGENYGYTF.

The chain has TRBV19 and TRBJ1-1; TRBD1 matches 7 bases. V lost 2 bases to trimming and J lost 6 bases; unmatched junction nucleotides: 9. In germline, CDR1 is LNHDA, CDR2 SQIVND (reference sequence). CDR3 length equals 15 residues. The CDR3 protein is CASSISLGQAAEAFF. DNA for the CDR3: TGTGCCAGTAGTATATCACTCGGACAGGCCGCTGAAGCTTTCTTT.

This clonotype was observed once. One end of the junction fails to match germline, which may point to a read error. J is TRBJ2-7 and V is TRBV6-2 or TRBV6-3, with a possible D match to TRBD2 (5 bases). CDR3 length: 13 amino acids. Germline V lookup: CDR1 MNHEY, CDR2 SVGEGT. In DNA form, the CDR3 reads TGTGCCGGCAGTTACTCCAGGACTTACGAGCAGTACTTC. This codes for CAGSYSRTYEQYF.